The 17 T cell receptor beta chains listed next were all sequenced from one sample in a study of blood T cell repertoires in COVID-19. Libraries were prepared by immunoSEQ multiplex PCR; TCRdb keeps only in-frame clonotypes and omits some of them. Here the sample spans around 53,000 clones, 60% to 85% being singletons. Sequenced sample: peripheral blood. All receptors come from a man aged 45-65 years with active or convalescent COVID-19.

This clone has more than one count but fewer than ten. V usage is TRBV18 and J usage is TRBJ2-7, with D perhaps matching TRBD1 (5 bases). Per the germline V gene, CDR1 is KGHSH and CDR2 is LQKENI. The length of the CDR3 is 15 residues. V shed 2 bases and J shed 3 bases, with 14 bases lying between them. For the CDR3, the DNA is TGTGCCAGCTCACCAGGGGCAGACGGTTTCTACGAGCAGTACTTC. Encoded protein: CASSPGADGFYEQYF.

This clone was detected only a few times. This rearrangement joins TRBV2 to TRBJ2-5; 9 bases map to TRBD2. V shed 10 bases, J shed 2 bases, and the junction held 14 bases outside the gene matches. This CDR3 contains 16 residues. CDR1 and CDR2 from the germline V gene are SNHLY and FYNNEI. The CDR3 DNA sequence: TGTGCCACCATGTTCACGACTAGCGGTTTTCAAGAGACCCAGTACTTC. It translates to CATMFTTSGFQETQYF.

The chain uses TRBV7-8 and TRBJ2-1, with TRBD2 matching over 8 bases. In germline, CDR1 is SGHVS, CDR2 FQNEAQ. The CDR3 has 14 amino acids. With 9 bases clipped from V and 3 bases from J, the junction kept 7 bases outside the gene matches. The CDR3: CASAGTRNYNEQFF. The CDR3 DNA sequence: TGTGCCAGTGCCGGGACTAGAAACTACAATGAGCAGTTCTTC.

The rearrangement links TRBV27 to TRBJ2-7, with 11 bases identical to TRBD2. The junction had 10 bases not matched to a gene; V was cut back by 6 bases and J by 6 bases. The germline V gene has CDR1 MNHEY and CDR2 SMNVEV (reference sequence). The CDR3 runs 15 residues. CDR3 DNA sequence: TGTGCCAGCAGCCCTCTGACTAGCGGGGTCGCCGAGCAGTACTTC. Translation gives CASSPLTSGVAEQYF.

As DNA, the CDR3 is TGTGCCAGCAGTACAACAGATTACAATGAGCAGTTCTTC. It specifies CASSTTDYNEQFF. V gene TRBV12-3 or TRBV12-4 combines with J gene TRBJ2-1, with D uncertain. The V and J ends lost 5 bases and 4 bases respectively, with 9 bases between them. The CDR3 has 13 residues.

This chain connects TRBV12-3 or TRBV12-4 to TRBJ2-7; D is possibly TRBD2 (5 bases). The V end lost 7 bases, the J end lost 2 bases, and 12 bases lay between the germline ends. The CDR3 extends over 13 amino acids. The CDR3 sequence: CASKPTGTYEQYF. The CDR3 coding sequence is TGTGCCAGCAAGCCTACGGGAACCTACGAGCAGTACTTC.

The CDR3 nucleotides are TGTGCCACCACAGACAGCCGAGGTGGGAATCAGCCCCAGCATTTT. Encoded protein: CATTDSRGGNQPQHF. This chain uses TRBV2 with TRBJ1-5, with a weak D call TRBD1 (5 bases). V was shortened by 10 bases and J by 4 bases, with 20 bases between the two germline ends. The CDR3 is 15 amino acids. The germline gives CDR1 SNHLY, CDR2 FYNNEI.

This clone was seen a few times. CDR3 in DNA: TGCGCCAGCAGTGAGTCTGGGCCCTACGAGCAGTACTTC. Its translation: CASSESGPYEQYF. The chain joins TRBV10-1 to TRBJ2-7; D not certain. The CDR3 consists of 13 residues. Germline loops: CDR1 WNHNN, CDR2 SYGVQD (reference sequence). V was cut by 0 bases and J by 2 bases, with 5 bases left in between.

This CDR3 is CANTGPGDTQYF. DNA for the CDR3: TGTGCCAACACAGGTCCCGGAGATACGCAGTATTTT. V usage is TRBV10-3 and J usage is TRBJ2-3, with D possibly being TRBD1 (5 bases). The germline gives CDR1 ENHRY, CDR2 SYGVKD. CDR3 length: 12 amino acids. Trimming cost V 10 bases and J 5 bases, with 13 bases left between them.

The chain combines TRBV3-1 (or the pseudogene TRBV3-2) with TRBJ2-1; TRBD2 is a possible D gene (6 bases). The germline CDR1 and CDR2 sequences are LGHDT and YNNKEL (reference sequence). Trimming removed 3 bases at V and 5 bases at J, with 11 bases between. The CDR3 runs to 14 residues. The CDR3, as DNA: TGTGCCAGCAGCCAGGCAGGCGGGAACAATGAGCAGTTCTTC. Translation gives CASSQAGGNNEQFF.

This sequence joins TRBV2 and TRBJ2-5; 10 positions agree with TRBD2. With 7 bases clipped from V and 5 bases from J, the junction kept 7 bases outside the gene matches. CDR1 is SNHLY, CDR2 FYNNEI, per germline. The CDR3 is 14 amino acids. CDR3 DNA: TGTGCCAGCAAGAGAAGCGGGAGGGGGGAGACCCAGTACTTC. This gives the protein CASKRSGRGETQYF. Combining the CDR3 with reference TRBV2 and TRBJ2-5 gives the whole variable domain EPEVTQTPSHQVTQMGQEVILRCVPISNHLYFYWYRQILGQKVEFLVSFYNNEISEKSEIFDDQFSVERPDGSNFTLKIRSTKLEDSAMYFCASKRSGRGETQYFGPGTRLLVL.

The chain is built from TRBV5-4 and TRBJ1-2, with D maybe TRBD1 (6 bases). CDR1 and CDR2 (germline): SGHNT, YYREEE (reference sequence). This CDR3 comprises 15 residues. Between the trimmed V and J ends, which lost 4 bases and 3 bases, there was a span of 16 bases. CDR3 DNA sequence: TGTGCCAGCAGCACGAGCGACAGGATCTACTATGGCTACACCTTC. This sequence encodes CASSTSDRIYYGYTF.

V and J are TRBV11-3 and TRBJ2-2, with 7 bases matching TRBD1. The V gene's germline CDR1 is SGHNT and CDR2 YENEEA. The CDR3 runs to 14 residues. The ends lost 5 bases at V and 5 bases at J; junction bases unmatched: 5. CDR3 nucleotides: TGTGCCAGCAGCAAAGGGACAGCAACCGGGGAGCTGTTTTTT. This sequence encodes CASSKGTATGELFF.

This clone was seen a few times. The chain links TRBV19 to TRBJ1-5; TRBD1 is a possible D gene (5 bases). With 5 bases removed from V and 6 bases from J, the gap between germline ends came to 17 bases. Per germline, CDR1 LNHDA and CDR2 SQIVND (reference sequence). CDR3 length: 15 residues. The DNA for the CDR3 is TGTGCCAGTAGTCTCGACCGACAGACGGGTCAGCCCCAGCATTTT. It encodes CASSLDRQTGQPQHF. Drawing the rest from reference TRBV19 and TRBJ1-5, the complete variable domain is DGGITQSPKYLFRKEGQNVTLSCEQNLNHDAMYWYRQDPGQGLRLIYYSQIVNDFQKGDIAEGYSVSREKKESFPLTVTSAQKNPTAFYLCASSLDRQTGQPQHFGDGTRLSIL.

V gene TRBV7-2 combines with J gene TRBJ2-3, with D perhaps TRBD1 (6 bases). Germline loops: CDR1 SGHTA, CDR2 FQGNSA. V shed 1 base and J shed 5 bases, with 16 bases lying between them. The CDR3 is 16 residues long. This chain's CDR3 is CASSLDGTPLGDTQYF. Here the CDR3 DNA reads TGTGCCAGCAGCTTAGACGGGACACCTCTCGGAGATACGCAGTATTTT.

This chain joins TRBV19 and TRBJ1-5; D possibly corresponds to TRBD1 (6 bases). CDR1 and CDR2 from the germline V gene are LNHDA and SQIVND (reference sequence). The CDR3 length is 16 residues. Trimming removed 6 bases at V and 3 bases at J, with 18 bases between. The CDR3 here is CASRSGYGQPNQPQHF. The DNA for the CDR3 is TGTGCCAGTAGGTCCGGCTACGGACAGCCCAATCAGCCCCAGCATTTT.

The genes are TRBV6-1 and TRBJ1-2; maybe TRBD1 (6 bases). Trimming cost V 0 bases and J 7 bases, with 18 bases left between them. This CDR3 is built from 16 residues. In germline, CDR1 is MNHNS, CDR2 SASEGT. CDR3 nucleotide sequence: TGTGCCAGCAGTGAAGCTAGTTATCAGGGGAGGGGTGGCTACACCTTC. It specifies CASSEASYQGRGGYTF.